This T cell receptor (beta chain) was captured by sequencing in a study of cytomegalovirus exposure and HLA in healthy donors. Concerning this clone: What it recognizes is unknown.

General study findings and limits: In a later analysis, TCR beta V- and J-gene trimming was associated with a missense DCLRE1C variant.

The primer mix had 60 Vbeta and 13 Jbeta primers. The table came from immunoSEQ multiplex PCR; TCRdb's copy has only in-frame clones and leaves some out. The data contain 80,000 to 90,000 clones, roughly 80% of them singletons. V lost 4 bases and J 7 bases, leaving 17 bases between the germline ends. The CDR3 loop spans 15 amino acids. The germline gives CDR1 SGHRS, CDR2 YFSETQ. J is TRBJ1-4 and V is TRBV5-1; D may be TRBD1 (6 bases). Material: PBMCs. This TCR was recovered from a man aged 25-45 years in good health and CMV-seronegative. CDR3 region: CASSVTGGAGEKLFF. CDR3 coding DNA: TGCGCCAGCAGCGTGACGGGGGGCGCGGGTGAAAAACTGTTTTTT.